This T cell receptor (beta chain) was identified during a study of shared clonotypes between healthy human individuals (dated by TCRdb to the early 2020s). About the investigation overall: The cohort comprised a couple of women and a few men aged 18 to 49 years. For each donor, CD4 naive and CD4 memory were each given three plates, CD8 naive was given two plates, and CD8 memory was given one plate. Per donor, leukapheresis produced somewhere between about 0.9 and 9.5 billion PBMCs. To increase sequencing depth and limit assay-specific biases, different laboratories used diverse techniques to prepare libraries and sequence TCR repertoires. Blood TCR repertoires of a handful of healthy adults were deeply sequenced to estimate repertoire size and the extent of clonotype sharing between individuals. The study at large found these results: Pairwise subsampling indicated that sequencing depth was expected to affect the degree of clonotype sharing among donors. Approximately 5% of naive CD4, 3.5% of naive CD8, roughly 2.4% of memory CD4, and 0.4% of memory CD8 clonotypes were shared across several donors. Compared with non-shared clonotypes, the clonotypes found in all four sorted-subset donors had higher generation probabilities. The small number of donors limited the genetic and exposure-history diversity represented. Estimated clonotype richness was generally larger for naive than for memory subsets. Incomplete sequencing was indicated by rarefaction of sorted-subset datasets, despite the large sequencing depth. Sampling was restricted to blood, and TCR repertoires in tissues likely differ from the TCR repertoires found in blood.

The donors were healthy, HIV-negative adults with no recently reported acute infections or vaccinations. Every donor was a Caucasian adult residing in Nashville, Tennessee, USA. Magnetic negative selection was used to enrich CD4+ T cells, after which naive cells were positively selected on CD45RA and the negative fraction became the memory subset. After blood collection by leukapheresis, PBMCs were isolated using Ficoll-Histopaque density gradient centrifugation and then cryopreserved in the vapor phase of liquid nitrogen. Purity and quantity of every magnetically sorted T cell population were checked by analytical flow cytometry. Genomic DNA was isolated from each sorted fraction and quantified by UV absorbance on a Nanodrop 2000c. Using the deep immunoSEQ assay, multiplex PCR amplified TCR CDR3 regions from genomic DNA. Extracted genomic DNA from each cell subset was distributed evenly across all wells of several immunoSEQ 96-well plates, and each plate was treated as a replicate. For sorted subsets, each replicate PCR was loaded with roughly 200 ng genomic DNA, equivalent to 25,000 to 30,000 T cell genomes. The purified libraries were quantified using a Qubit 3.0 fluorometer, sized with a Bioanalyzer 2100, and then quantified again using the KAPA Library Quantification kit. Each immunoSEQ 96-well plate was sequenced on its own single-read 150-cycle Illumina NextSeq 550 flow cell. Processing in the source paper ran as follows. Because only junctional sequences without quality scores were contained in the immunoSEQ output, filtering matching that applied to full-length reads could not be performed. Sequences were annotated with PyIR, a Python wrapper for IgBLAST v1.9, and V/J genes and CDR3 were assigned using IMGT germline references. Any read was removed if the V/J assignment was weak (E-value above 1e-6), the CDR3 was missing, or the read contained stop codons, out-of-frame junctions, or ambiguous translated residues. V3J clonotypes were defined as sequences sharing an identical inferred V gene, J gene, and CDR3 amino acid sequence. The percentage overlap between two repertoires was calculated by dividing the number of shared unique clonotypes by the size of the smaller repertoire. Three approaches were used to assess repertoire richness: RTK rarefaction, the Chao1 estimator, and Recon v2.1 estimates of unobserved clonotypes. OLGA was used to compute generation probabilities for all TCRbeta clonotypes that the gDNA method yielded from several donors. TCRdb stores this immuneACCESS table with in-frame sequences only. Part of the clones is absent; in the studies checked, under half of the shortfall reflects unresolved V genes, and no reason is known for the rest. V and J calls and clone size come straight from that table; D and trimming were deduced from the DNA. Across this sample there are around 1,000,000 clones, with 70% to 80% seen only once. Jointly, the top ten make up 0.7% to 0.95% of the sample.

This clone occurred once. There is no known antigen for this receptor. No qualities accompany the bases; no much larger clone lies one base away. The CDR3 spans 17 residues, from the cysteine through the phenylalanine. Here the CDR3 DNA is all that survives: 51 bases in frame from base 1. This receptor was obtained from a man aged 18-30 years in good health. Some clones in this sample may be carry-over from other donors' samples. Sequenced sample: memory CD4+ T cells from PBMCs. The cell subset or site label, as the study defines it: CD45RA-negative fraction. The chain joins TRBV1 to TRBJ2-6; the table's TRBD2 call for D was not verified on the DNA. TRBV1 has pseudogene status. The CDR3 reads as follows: CTSSQDRCGSGANVLTF. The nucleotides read TGCACCAGCAGCCAAGATAGATGCGGATCTGGGGCCAACGTCCTGACTTTC.